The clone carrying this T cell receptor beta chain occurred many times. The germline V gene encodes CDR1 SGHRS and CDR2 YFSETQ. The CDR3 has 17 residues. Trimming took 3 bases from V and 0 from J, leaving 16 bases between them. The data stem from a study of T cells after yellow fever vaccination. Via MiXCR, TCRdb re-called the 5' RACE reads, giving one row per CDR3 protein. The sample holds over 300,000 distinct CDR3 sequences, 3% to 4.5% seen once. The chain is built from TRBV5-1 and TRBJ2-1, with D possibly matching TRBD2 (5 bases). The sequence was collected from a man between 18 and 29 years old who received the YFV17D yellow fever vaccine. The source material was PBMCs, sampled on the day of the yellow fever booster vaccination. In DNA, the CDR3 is TGCGCCAGCAGCTCCACGGCAGGCAGCGGCTCCTACAATGAGCAGTTCTTC. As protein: CASSSTAGSGSYNEQFF.